The T cell receptor (beta chain) described here comes from a study of blood T cells in healthy people across ages. The CDR3 has 14 amino acids. CDR1 and CDR2 from the germline V gene are MNHNS and SASEGT. Then a second PCR, running about 6 to 12 cycles, was carried out with a sample-barcoded 5' primer and a J-beta primer mix. TCRdb recomputed calls from the 5' RACE reads with MiXCR, one row per CDR3 protein. This sample has hundreds of thousands of distinct CDR3 sequences, with roughly three fifths found just once. The clonotype originates from a man between 40 and 49 years old in good health. The specimen was blood. The chain links TRBV6-1 to TRBJ2-4; 7 bases are shared with TRBD2. Matching the DNA end better, TRBJ2-7 makes the J call doubtful. The CDR3 nucleotides read TGTGCCAGCAGTGATGACCCGACGGGGGGCGAGCAGTACTTC. It specifies CASSDDPTGGEQYF.